These 19 T cell receptor beta chains originate from one sample sequenced in a study of shared clonotypes between healthy human individuals. The protocol was immunoSEQ multiplex PCR, while the TCRdb copy is restricted to in-frame clones and leaves out a portion. The sample consists of 1,500,000 or so clones, roughly 95% of them appearing once. The sequenced material came from naive CD4+ T cells sorted from blood. The subset was: CD45RA+ positively selected. These receptors all stem from a man between 25 and 39 years old in good health.

Only one count was recorded for this clone. This rearrangement joins TRBV5-1 to TRBJ1-1; TRBD1 might be the D (6 bases). Per germline, CDR1 SGHRS and CDR2 YFSETQ. The CDR3 extends over 15 amino acids. V was pared by 4 bases and J by 1 base, with 14 bases between. Here the CDR3 reads CASSKDRTRNTEAFF. CDR3 in DNA: TGCGCCAGCAGCAAAGACAGGACCCGGAACACTGAAGCTTTCTTT.

This chain links TRBV4-3 with TRBJ2-2; the match to TRBD2 covers 8 bases. The length of the CDR3 is 15 residues. The germline V gene encodes CDR1 LGHNA and CDR2 YSLEER. Trimming at V came to 1 base and at J to 4 bases, leaving 2 bases not matched to a gene. The CDR3 nucleotides read TGCGCCAGCAGCCAAGGACTAGCGTCCACCGGGGAGCTGTTTTTT. Residues: CASSQGLASTGELFF.

This clone has more than one count but fewer than ten. The rearrangement joins TRBV18 to TRBJ1-2; D call uncertain. The CDR3 consists of 12 residues. Trimming took off 4 bases at V and 7 bases at J, with 10 bases between the two ends. Looked up from germline, CDR1 is KGHSH and CDR2 is LQKENI. The CDR3 sequence is CASSQSPGGYTF. CDR3 sequence (DNA): TGTGCCAGCTCACAATCCCCGGGTGGCTACACCTTC.

The rearrangement uses TRBV6-5 and TRBJ2-3; no firm D call. This CDR3 is 15 amino acids long. Germline CDR1 MNHEY, CDR2 SVGAGI. The V end was cut by 5 bases, the J end by 0 bases, with 12 bases between. CDR3 bases: TGTGCCAGCAGTCCCCAATATTTCAGCACAGATACGCAGTATTTT. As protein: CASSPQYFSTDTQYF.

The rearrangement joins TRBV6-1 to TRBJ1-2, with 12 positions matching TRBD1. The V gene end was trimmed by 0 bases and the J gene end by 1 base; junction bases not matched to a gene: 9. Germline CDR1 reads MNHNS; CDR2 reads SASEGT. The CDR3 covers 19 residues. The CDR3 DNA reads as TGTGCCAGCAGTGAAGCTAACCCGGGACAGGGGGCTTTTAACTATGGCTACACCTTC. This translates into CASSEANPGQGAFNYGYTF.

The chain employs TRBV7-9 and TRBJ2-3, with D maybe TRBD2 (5 bases). The germline CDR1 and CDR2 sequences are SEHNR and FQNEAQ (reference sequence). CDR3 size: 14 residues. Trimming removed 1 base at V and 5 bases at J, with 10 bases between. The DNA for the CDR3 is TGTGCCAGCAGCTTAGGGCGAGGAGGAGATACGCAGTATTTT. It is translated as CASSLGRGGDTQYF. Full variable domain (outside the CDR3, taken from reference TRBV7-9 and TRBJ2-3): DTGVSQNPRHKITKRGQNVTFRCDPISEHNRLYWYRQTLGQGPEFLTYFQNEAQLEKSRLLSDRFSAERPKGSFSTLEIQRTEQGDSAMYLCASSLGRGGDTQYFGPGTRLTVL.

This clone was found once. Other DNA sequences in this sample translate to the same CDR3. The rearrangement uses TRBV18 and TRBJ2-1; D gene ambiguous. Germline lookup yields CDR1 KGHSH and CDR2 LQKENI. Trimming pared 2 bases from V and 8 bases from J, leaving 7 bases between. The CDR3 totals 12 residues. The CDR3 protein is CASSPTRDEQFF. The CDR3 DNA reads TGTGCCAGCTCACCAACTCGGGATGAGCAGTTCTTC.

This clone has just one count. V usage is TRBV2 and J usage is TRBJ1-2; a possible D gene is TRBD1 (5 bases). Per germline, CDR1 SNHLY and CDR2 FYNNEI. V was trimmed by 5 bases and J by 2 bases, leaving 12 bases between them. This CDR3 has 14 residues. CDR3 protein: CASSTHGGNYGYTF. The CDR3 nucleotides are TGTGCCAGCAGTACACACGGGGGGAACTATGGCTACACCTTC.

DNA of the CDR3: TGTGCCAGCTCACCCCGGACAGCCGCCTACGAGCAGTACTTC. It specifies CASSPRTAAYEQYF. This chain connects TRBV18 to TRBJ2-7; TRBD1 might be the D (6 bases). Trimming pared 3 bases from V and 2 bases from J, leaving 11 bases between. Germline CDR1 and CDR2: KGHSH and LQKENI. This CDR3 is built from 14 residues. Full variable domain (missing parts from reference TRBV18 and TRBJ2-7): NAGVMQNPRHLVRRRGQEARLRCSPMKGHSHVYWYRQLPEEGLKFMVYLQKENIIDESGMPKERFSAEFPKEGPSILRIQQVVRGDSAAYFCASSPRTAAYEQYFGPGTRLTVT.

The chain's CDR3 is CSGTGGAETQYF. The CDR3 bases are TGCAGCGGAACAGGGGGCGCAGAGACCCAGTACTTC. J is TRBJ2-5 and V is TRBV29-1, with TRBD1 matching over 9 bases. CDR1 is SQVTM and CDR2 is ANQGSEA in the germline V gene. This CDR3 contains 12 residues. Trimming cost V 7 bases and J 4 bases; bases outside gene matches: 4. The variable domain in full, with the rest retrieved from reference TRBV29-1 and TRBJ2-5, is SAVISQKPSRDICQRGTSLTIQCQVDSQVTMMFWYRQQPGQSLTLIATANQGSEATYESGFVIDKFPISRPNLTFSTLTVSNMSPEDSSIYLCSGTGGAETQYFGPGTRLLVL.

This chain joins TRBV27 and TRBJ2-7; 7 positions agree with TRBD1. Germline values: CDR1 MNHEY, CDR2 SMNVEV (reference sequence). The CDR3 loop spans 16 amino acids. The trim removed 5 bases at V and 4 bases at J, leaving 14 bases unmatched. Written as DNA, the CDR3 is TGTGCCAGCAGTGACTGGACCGGGACAGTGACTTACGAGCAGTACTTC. Translation: CASSDWTGTVTYEQYF.

The chain carries TRBV10-3 and TRBJ2-2; TRBD2 matches at 11 bases. The CDR3 runs 16 residues. J gave up 7 bases and V 10 bases, and 14 bases lay outside the gene matches. The germline gives CDR1 ENHRY, CDR2 SYGVKD. The CDR3: CATAVVAGGPGGELFF. In DNA, the CDR3 is TGTGCCACCGCCGTTGTAGCGGGAGGGCCAGGCGGGGAGCTGTTTTTT.

The chain couples TRBV28 to TRBJ2-2, with 7 nucleotides matching TRBD1. After removal of 7 bases from V and 6 bases from J, the junction contained 14 bases not matched to a gene. CDR3 length: 16 amino acids. Germline CDR1 MDHEN, CDR2 SYDVKM. CDR3 sequence: CASIRPRQGVPGELFF. The CDR3 bases are TGTGCCAGCATCAGGCCCCGACAGGGAGTTCCCGGGGAGCTGTTTTTT. Filled out from reference TRBV28 and TRBJ2-2, the complete variable domain reads DVKVTQSSRYLVKRTGEKVFLECVQDMDHENMFWYRQDPGLGLRLIYFSYDVKMKEKGDIPEGYSVSREKKERFSLILESASTNQTSMYLCASIRPRQGVPGELFFGEGSRLTVL.

J is TRBJ1-1 and V is TRBV11-3, with unresolved D. V shed 4 bases and J shed 11 bases, with 14 bases lying between them. CDR1 SGHNT and CDR2 YENEEA come from the germline V gene. The CDR3 contains 12 residues. The CDR3 DNA follows: TGTGCCAGCAGCTCGAATACCTGGGAGGCTTTCTTT. It codes for CASSSNTWEAFF. The full variable domain, rest sourced from reference TRBV11-3 and TRBJ1-1, is EAGVVQSPRYKIIEKKQPVAFWCNPISGHNTLYWYLQNLGQGPELLIRYENEEAVDDSQLPKDRFSAERLKGVDSTLKIQPAELGDSAVYLCASSSNTWEAFFGQGTRLTVV.

The rearrangement uses TRBV19 and TRBJ1-2; D is ambiguous. The length of the CDR3 is 15 residues. Trimming took off 4 bases at V and 7 bases at J, with 19 bases between the two ends. CDR1 and CDR2 (germline): LNHDA, SQIVND (reference sequence). This CDR3 reads CASSTATQPDGGYTF. The DNA of the CDR3 is TGTGCCAGTAGTACGGCGACGCAGCCAGACGGTGGCTACACCTTC.

This clone occurred a few times. The V call is TRBV2, the J call TRBJ2-5, with D hard to call. V shed 6 bases and J shed 2 bases, with 7 bases lying between them. The germline V gene has CDR1 SNHLY and CDR2 FYNNEI. CDR3 length: 12 amino acids. The CDR3 spells CASRSVQETQYF. CDR3 DNA: TGTGCCAGCAGATCTGTACAAGAGACCCAGTACTTC. The full variable domain, with the rest looked up from reference TRBV2 and TRBJ2-5, is EPEVTQTPSHQVTQMGQEVILRCVPISNHLYFYWYRQILGQKVEFLVSFYNNEISEKSEIFDDQFSVERPDGSNFTLKIRSTKLEDSAMYFCASRSVQETQYFGPGTRLLVL.

The rearrangement joins TRBV5-1 to TRBJ2-7, with a weak D call TRBD1 (5 bases). Germline V gene data show CDR1 as SGHRS and CDR2 as YFSETQ. The CDR3 has 14 residues. V lost 0 bases and J 2 bases, leaving 9 bases between the germline ends. The DNA of the CDR3 is TGCGCCAGCAGCTTGGACAGGTATACCTACGAGCAGTACTTC. This encodes CASSLDRYTYEQYF.

With regard to this clone: This specimen includes other DNA sequences encoding the same CDR3. The chain carries TRBV28 and TRBJ2-3, with a tentative D call TRBD1 (5 bases). Per germline, CDR1 MDHEN and CDR2 SYDVKM. This CDR3 spans 14 amino acids. The germline V and J ends were trimmed by 6 bases and 3 bases, with 13 bases remaining between them. The DNA for the CDR3 is TGTGCCAGCAGGCCTGGCCAGGGAACAGATACGCAGTATTTT. Translating it yields CASRPGQGTDTQYF.

The chain employs TRBV5-1 and TRBJ2-7; 8 nucleotides match TRBD2. CDR1 and CDR2 from the germline V gene are SGHRS and YFSETQ. Unmatched junction bases numbered 7, after V lost 4 bases and J lost 4 bases. CDR3 size: 14 residues. CDR3 in DNA: TGCGCCAGCAGCCGTCTAGCGGGTACATACGAGCAGTACTTC. Protein: CASSRLAGTYEQYF.